What follows describes a single TCR beta chain. These data come from a study of blood T cell repertoires in COVID-19. Study-wide background: Acute-phase and convalescent COVID-19 samples originated in the United States, Italy and Spain. PBMCs, B-cell-depleted T cells, or T cells were the source of the cDNA or gDNA that made up the material.

The germline V gene has CDR1 SGHAT and CDR2 FQNNGV. The CDR3 consists of 14 residues. V lost 5 bases, J lost 2 bases, and 6 bases stayed unmatched. Original methodology: Reference gene primers were amplified, and this amplification served to estimate nucleated cell counts. Assay used: immunoSEQ multiplex PCR; TCRdb lists only in-frame clones, some missing. The D gene and trimming were derived from the DNA, and the V and J assignments and clone size from that table. Found here are about 140,000 clones, around 88% of them singletons; the top ten hold 5% to 6%. The rearrangement uses TRBV11-2 and TRBJ2-7, with 7 bases matching TRBD1. Sequenced material: peripheral blood. This receptor was obtained from a human donor in a cohort sampled during active COVID-19. The CDR3: CASSPGTATYEQYF. Here the CDR3 DNA reads TGTGCCAGCAGCCCCGGGACAGCCACCTACGAGCAGTACTTC.